This TCR beta chain derives from a study of regulatory T cells in long-lasting Graves disease. Whole-study findings and limits: Those with persistent Graves' had less TCR diversity than newly diagnosed patients.

The CDR3 spans 14 residues. The V gene's germline CDR1 is MNHEY and CDR2 SMNVEV (reference sequence). Noted time point: newly diagnosed GD, antithyroid drugs for less than 3 months. Generation of the TCR library employed RNA extracted from PBMCs. Patients hailed from an endocrinology department in Xi'an, China. TCR beta libraries were built with iRepertoire HTBI primers and Arm-PCR of CDR3 regions. Each CDR3 protein gets one entry after TCRdb re-called the multiplex PCR reads with MiXCR. The data show under 450,000 distinct CDR3 sequences, over 9.5% seen once. Regarding this clonotype: The antigen is not known. This may be a read error, as it is one base from a much larger clone.

Separately, the same data were catalogued under a study of T cells in Graves' hyperthyroidism and ophthalmopathy. That study adds: The diagnostic basis comprised clinical symptoms, serum thyroxine and TRAb, thyroid ultrasound and orbital computed tomography. With a median lead of about six months before onset, the model predicted ophthalmopathy.

V is TRBV27 and J is TRBJ2-1; 8 bases agree with TRBD1. The receptor was isolated from a woman in her late teens or twenties with Graves disease. The specimen was peripheral blood mononuclear cells (PBMCs), collected at new diagnosis, from a patient treated with antithyroid drugs. Written as DNA, the CDR3 is TGTGCCAGTGCCGACAGGGGCTCCTACGATGAGCAGTTCTTC. It is translated as CASADRGSYDEQFF.